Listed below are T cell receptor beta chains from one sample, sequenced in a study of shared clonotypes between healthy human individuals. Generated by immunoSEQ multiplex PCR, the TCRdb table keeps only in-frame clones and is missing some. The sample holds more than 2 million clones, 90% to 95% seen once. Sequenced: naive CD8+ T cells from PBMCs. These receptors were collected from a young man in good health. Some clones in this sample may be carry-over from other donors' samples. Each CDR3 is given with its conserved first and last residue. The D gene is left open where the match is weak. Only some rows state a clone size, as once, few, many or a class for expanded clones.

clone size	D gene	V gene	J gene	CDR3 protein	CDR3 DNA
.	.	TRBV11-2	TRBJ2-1	CASSGINEQFF	TGTGCCAGCAGCGGGATTAATGAGCAGTTCTTC
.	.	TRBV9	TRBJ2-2	CASSADGLNTGELFF	TGTGCCAGCAGCGCCGACGGACTGAACACCGGGGAGCTGTTTTTT
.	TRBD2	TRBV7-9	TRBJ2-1	CASSLVLAGVSEQFF	TGTGCCAGCAGCTTAGTACTAGCGGGAGTTAGTGAGCAGTTCTTC
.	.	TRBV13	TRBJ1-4	CASSFKQGGEKLFF	TGTGCCAGCAGCTTTAAACAGGGAGGTGAAAAACTGTTTTTT
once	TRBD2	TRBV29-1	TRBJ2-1	CSAETSGSYNEQFF	TGCAGCGCTGAAACTAGCGGGAGTTACAATGAGCAGTTCTTC
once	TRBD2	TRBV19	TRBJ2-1	CASSISGSRHNEQFF	TGTGCCAGTAGTATTAGCGGGAGTAGGCACAATGAGCAGTTCTTC
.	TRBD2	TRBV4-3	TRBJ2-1	CASSPGTSGHNEQFF	TGCGCCAGCAGCCCCGGGACTAGCGGACACAATGAGCAGTTCTTC
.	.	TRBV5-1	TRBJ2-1	CASSLEGYQFF	TGCGCCAGCAGCTTGGAAGGGTATCAGTTCTTC
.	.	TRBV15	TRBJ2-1	CATSRDVAVLYNEQFF	TGTGCCACCAGCAGAGATGTAGCGGTACTATACAATGAGCAGTTCTTC
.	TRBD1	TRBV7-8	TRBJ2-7	CASSRDRGTYEQYF	TGTGCCAGCAGCCGGGACAGGGGCACATACGAGCAGTACTTC
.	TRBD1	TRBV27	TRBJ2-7	CASSLSFGTGSYEQYF	TGTGCCAGCAGTTTATCGTTCGGGACAGGATCCTACGAGCAGTACTTC
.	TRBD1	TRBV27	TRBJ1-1	CASSLFRGDTEAFF	TGTGCCAGCAGTTTATTCAGGGGGGACACTGAAGCTTTCTTT
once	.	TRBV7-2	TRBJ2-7	CASRGGLRAKQYF	TGTGCCAGCAGGGGGGGACTGAGGGCCAAGCAGTACTTC
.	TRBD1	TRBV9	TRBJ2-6	CASSELQGLGANVLTF	TGTGCCAGCAGCGAGCTACAGGGGCTTGGGGCCAACGTCCTGACTTTC
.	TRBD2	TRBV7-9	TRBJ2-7	CASSFPLAGGPNYEQYF	TGTGCCAGCAGCTTCCCACTAGCGGGAGGGCCTAACTACGAGCAGTACTTC
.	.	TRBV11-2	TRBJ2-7	CASSLTAEIYEQYF	TGTGCCAGCAGCTTAACGGCAGAGATCTACGAGCAGTACTTC
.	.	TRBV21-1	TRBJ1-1	CASKDRDTEAFF	TGTGCCAGCAAGGACAGGGACACTGAAGCTTTCTTT
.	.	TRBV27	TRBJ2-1	CASSLSGLWDTHNEQFF	TGTGCCAGCAGTTTATCGGGGTTGTGGGACACCCACAATGAGCAGTTCTTC
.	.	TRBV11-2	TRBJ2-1	CASSSGRVAGSSYNEQFF	TGTGCCAGCAGCTCGGGCCGGGTGGCAGGAAGCTCCTACAATGAGCAGTTCTTC
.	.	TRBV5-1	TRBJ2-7	CASSPRDDYEQYF	TGCGCCAGCAGCCCCCGGGATGACTACGAGCAGTACTTC
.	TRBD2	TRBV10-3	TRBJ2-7	CAISEYGTSDDEQYF	TGTGCCATCAGTGAGTACGGGACTAGCGATGACGAGCAGTACTTC
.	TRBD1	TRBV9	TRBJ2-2	CASSADRASGELFF	TGTGCCAGCAGCGCTGACAGGGCCTCCGGGGAGCTGTTTTTT
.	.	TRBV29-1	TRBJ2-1	CSVDGASYNEQFF	TGCAGCGTTGACGGAGCATCCTACAATGAGCAGTTCTTC
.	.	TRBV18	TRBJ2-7	CASSQLEDYEQYF	TGTGCCAGCTCGCAACTAGAGGACTACGAGCAGTACTTC
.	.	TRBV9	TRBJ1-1	CASSPGSGTEAFF	TGTGCCAGCAGCCCCGGGAGTGGCACTGAAGCTTTCTTT
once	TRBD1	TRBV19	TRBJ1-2	CASSTWTGDGYTF	TGTGCCAGTAGCACCTGGACAGGGGATGGCTACACCTTC
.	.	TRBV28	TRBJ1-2	CASGSQGGGYTF	TGTGCCAGCGGATCCCAAGGGGGTGGCTACACCTTC
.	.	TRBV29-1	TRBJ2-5	CSVVASYTQYF	TGCAGCGTGGTGGCCTCGTATACCCAGTACTTC
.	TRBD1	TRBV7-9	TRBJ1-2	CASSKSKDRGWDGYTF	TGTGCCAGCAGCAAATCTAAAGACAGGGGGTGGGATGGCTACACCTTC
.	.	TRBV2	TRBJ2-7	CASSERLAESYEQYF	TGTGCCAGCAGTGAAAGGCTAGCAGAATCCTACGAGCAGTACTTC
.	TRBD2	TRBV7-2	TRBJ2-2	CASSLGQLTSGSGTGELFF	TGTGCCAGCAGCTTAGGTCAGCTTACTAGCGGGAGTGGGACCGGGGAGCTGTTTTTT
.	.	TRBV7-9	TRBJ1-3	CASSPYPSGNTIYF	TGTGCCAGCAGCCCCTACCCCTCTGGAAACACCATATATTTT
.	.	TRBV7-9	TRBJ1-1	CASRQDRTEAFF	TGTGCCAGCAGGCAAGACAGAACTGAAGCTTTCTTT
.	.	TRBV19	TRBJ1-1	CASDPGDLNTEAFF	TGTGCCAGTGACCCCGGGGATCTGAACACTGAAGCTTTCTTT
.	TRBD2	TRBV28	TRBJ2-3	CASSLLDLAGEDTQYF	TGTGCCAGCAGTTTACTAGACCTAGCGGGAGAAGATACGCAGTATTTT
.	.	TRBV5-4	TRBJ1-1	CASSLITLPNTEAFF	TGTGCCAGCAGCTTGATCACTCTCCCGAACACTGAAGCTTTCTTT
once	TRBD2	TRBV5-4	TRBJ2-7	CASSLVLAGGRAEQYF	TGTGCCAGCAGCTTGGTACTAGCGGGAGGCCGGGCCGAGCAGTACTTC
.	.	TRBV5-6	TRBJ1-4	CASSKQGSNEKLFF	TGTGCCAGCAGCAAGCAGGGGTCTAATGAAAAACTGTTTTTT
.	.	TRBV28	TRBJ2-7	CASSFDEQYF	TGTGCCAGCAGTTTCGACGAGCAGTACTTC
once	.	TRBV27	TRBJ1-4	CASRLGSVFTNEKLFF	TGTGCCAGCAGACTGGGCTCGGTCTTCACTAATGAAAAACTGTTTTTT
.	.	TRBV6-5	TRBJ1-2	CASSPNLGKSYGYTF	TGTGCCAGCAGCCCTAATTTGGGGAAGAGCTATGGCTACACCTTC
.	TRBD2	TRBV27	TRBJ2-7	CASSFLRGTTEQYF	TGTGCCAGCAGTTTTTTGCGGGGGACCACCGAGCAGTACTTC
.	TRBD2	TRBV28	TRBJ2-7	CASSFRDYTSGARYEQYF	TGTGCCAGCAGTTTCCGAGACTATACTAGCGGGGCTCGATACGAGCAGTACTTC
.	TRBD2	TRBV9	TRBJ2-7	CASSGSGTPHISYEQYF	TGTGCCAGCAGCGGCAGCGGGACGCCCCATATATCCTACGAGCAGTACTTC